Only one count was recorded for the clone carrying this T cell receptor beta chain. This sample stems from a study of blood T cell repertoires in COVID-19. Study in general: Material from acute and convalescent COVID-19 was sourced from the United States, Italy and Spain. T cells, B-cell-depleted T cells, or PBMCs supplied cDNA or gDNA.

Original data processing: Researchers report that nucleated cell counts were estimated from reference gene primer amplification. This table comes from immunoSEQ multiplex PCR, and its TCRdb copy is limited to in-frame clones, with some not included. V, J and clone size are those of that table, while D and trimming were read from the DNA. The data show 220,000 or so clones, with around 80% seen just once and 5% to 6.5% held by the top ten. The CDR3 is made up of 15 amino acids. V gave up 5 bases and J gave up 8 bases; unmatched junction bases: 7. In germline, CDR1 is SEHNR, CDR2 FQNEAQ (reference sequence).

The TCR originated in a woman aged 55-70 years who had recovered from COVID-19. This rearrangement joins TRBV7-9 to TRBJ2-1, with TRBD2 identical over 12 bases. Sequenced material: peripheral blood. In DNA, the CDR3 is TGTGCCAGCAGCAGACTAGCGGGGGTGTTGGATGAGCAGTTCTTC. Encoded protein: CASSRLAGVLDEQFF.